The source of this TCR beta chain is a study of T cell repertoires in cytomegalovirus infection. The germline CDR1 and CDR2 sequences are SGHAT and FQNNGV. CDR3 length: 14 residues. J lost 7 bases, V lost 3 bases, and 5 bases had no gene match. One entry per CDR3 protein, called by TCRdb with MiXCR from the reads. Among 100,000 to 150,000 distinct CDR3 sequences listed, 20% to 30% were seen once. In the case of this clonotype: Antigen unknown.

The source is a human donor in good health (CMV status not recorded). Some clones in this sample may be carry-over from other donors' samples. V and J are TRBV11-2 and TRBJ2-2; TRBD1 matches 7 bases. The sample was PBMCs, sequenced either directly or after in vitro stimulation (not recorded which). The CDR3 spells CASSFDRAVGELFF. CDR3 in DNA: TGTGCCAGCAGCTTTGACAGGGCGGTCGGGGAGCTGTTTTTT.